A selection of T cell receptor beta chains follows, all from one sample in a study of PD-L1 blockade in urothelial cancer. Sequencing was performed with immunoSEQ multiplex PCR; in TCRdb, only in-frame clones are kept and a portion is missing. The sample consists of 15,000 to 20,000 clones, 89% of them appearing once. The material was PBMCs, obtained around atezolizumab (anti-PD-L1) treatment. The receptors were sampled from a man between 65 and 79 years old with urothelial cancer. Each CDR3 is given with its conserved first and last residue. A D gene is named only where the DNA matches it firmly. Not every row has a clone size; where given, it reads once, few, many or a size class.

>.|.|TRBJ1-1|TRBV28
TGTGCCAGCAGTTCCAGTGGGGAGGGAAACACTGAAGCTTTCTTT
CASSSSGEGNTEAFF
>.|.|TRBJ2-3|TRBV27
TGTGCCAGCAGTTCCCGGGGAGAAAAAACAGATACGCAGTATTTT
CASSSRGEKTDTQYF
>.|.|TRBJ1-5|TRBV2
TGTGCCAGCAGTGTTGACTCACGCTATTATAGCAATCAGCCCCAGCATTTT
CASSVDSRYYSNQPQHF
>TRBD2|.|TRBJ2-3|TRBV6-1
TGTGCCAGCAGTGAGGGGGCTGGCCACGGGGGGGGTAGGCAGTATTTT
CASSEGAGHGGGRQYF
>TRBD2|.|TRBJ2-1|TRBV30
TGTGCCTGGAGTCTAGCGGGGGGGCCCTACAATGAGCAGTTCTTC
CAWSLAGGPYNEQFF
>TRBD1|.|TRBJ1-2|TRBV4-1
TGCGCCAGCAGCCAAGATCGGGACAGGGGTCCTGCTAACTATGGCTACACCTTC
CASSQDRDRGPANYGYTF
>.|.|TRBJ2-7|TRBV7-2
TGTGCCAGCAGACGTTCGAGCTCCTACGAGCAGTACTTC
CASRRSSSYEQYF
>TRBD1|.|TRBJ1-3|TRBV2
TGTGCCAGCAATCTGGGACAGTCATCTGGAAACACCATATATTTT
CASNLGQSSGNTIYF
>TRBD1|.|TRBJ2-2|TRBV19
TGTGCCAGTAGGTACAGGGGAAGAGAGTTCACCGGGGAGCTGTTTTTT
CASRYRGREFTGELFF
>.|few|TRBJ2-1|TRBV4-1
TGCGCCAGCAGCCTCAGGTTTAACCACAATGAGCAGTTCTTC
CASSLRFNHNEQFF
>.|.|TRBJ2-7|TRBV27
TGTGCCAGCAGTTTTGGAAGCGGGCCCGCCTACGAGCAGTACTTC
CASSFGSGPAYEQYF
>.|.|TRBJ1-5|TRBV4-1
TGCGCCAGCAGCCAAGAACGGGCAGGGTTCAATCAGCCCCAGCATTTT
CASSQERAGFNQPQHF
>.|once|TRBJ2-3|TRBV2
TGTGCCAGAAACCGGGACACAAGCACAGATACGCAGTATTTT
CARNRDTSTDTQYF
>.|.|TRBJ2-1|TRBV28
TGTGCCAGCACCCGTGGGAGGAATGAGCAGTTCTTC
CASTRGRNEQFF
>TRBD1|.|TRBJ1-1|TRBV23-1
TGCGCCAGCAGTCTGGACAGGACAGGGGAAAGGAACACTGAAGCTTTCTTT
CASSLDRTGERNTEAFF
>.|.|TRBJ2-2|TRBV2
TGTGCCAGCAGTGTCGACTTGGCGGGGGCCCTGGAGGAGCTGTTTTTT
CASSVDLAGALEELFF
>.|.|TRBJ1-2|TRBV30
TGTGTCCTAAACAACTATGGCTACACCTTC
CVLNNYGYTF
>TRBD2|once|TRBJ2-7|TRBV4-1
TGCGCCAGCAGCCAAGCTTCTAGCGGGGTCAACGAGCAGTACTTC
CASSQASSGVNEQYF
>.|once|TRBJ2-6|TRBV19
TGTGCCAGTAACGGGGAACTCTTAGCTGGGGCCAACGTCCTGACTTTC
CASNGELLAGANVLTF
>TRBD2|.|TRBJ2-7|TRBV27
TGTGCCAGCAGTTCCACCCAGCGGGGGTTCTACGAGCAGTACTTC
CASSSTQRGFYEQYF
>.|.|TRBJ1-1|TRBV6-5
TGTGCCAGCAGTTACAAAGCGAACACTGAAGCTTTCTTT
CASSYKANTEAFF
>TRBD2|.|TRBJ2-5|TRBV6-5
TGTGCCAGCAGGTTATTGGGAGGGATCGGAGAGACCCAGTACTTC
CASRLLGGIGETQYF
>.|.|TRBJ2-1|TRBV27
TGTGCCAGCAGTTTGGCAGCGCTCAATGAGCAGTTCTTC
CASSLAALNEQFF
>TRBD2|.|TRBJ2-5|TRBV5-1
TGCGCCAGCAGCTTGTCCGCGGGGGGTTTTCAAGAGACCCAGTACTTC
CASSLSAGGFQETQYF
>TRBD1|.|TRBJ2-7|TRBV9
TGTGCCAGCAGCGAGCCCCGGACAGGGGACTCCTACGAGCAGTACTTC
CASSEPRTGDSYEQYF
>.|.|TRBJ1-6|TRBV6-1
TGTGCCAGCAGTGTTTACGGGTTGAGCTCCTATAATTCACCCCTCCACTTT
CASSVYGLSSYNSPLHF
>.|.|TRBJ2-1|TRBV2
TGTGCCAGCAGTGAAGACTACTGGCAGTTCTTC
CASSEDYWQFF
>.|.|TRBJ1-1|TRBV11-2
TGTGCCAGCAGCTTACAACAGTTGAACACTGAAGCTTTCTTT
CASSLQQLNTEAFF
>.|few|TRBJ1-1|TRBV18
TGTGCCAGCTCACCTACACTGAACACTGAAGCTTTCTTT
CASSPTLNTEAFF